The 4 T cell receptor beta chains below all came from one sample that was sequenced in a study of blood T cell repertoires in COVID-19. Assay: immunoSEQ multiplex PCR; the TCRdb copy retains only in-frame clones and omits some. The data hold about 260,000 clones, with more than 80% observed a single time. Input material: PBMCs or T cells enriched from blood (not recorded which). Every receptor here comes from a man between 45 and 60 years old who had been exposed to COVID-19.

CDR3: CASSQPSRSYEQYF. CDR3 DNA sequence: TGTGCCAGCAGCCAACCGAGCCGTTCCTACGAGCAGTACTTC. V gene TRBV3-1 (or the pseudogene TRBV3-2) combines with J gene TRBJ2-7; unclear D gene. V lost 2 bases and J 1 base, leaving 9 bases between the germline ends. Germline CDR1 reads LGHDT; CDR2 reads YNNKEL (reference sequence). CDR3 length: 14 residues.

This clone was picked up many times. The chain uses TRBV18 and TRBJ2-3; weak D call: TRBD1 (6 bases). Trimming shortened V by 0 bases and J by 9 bases, and 7 bases separated the two germline ends. CDR1 is KGHSH and CDR2 is LQKENI in the germline V gene. The CDR3 is 12 residues long. This CDR3 reads CASSPPGATQYF. DNA for the CDR3: TGTGCCAGCTCACCACCGGGGGCAACGCAGTATTTT. The whole variable domain, filled in from reference TRBV18 and TRBJ2-3, reads NAGVMQNPRHLVRRRGQEARLRCSPMKGHSHVYWYRQLPEEGLKFMVYLQKENIIDESGMPKERFSAEFPKEGPSILRIQQVVRGDSAAYFCASSPPGATQYFGPGTRLTVL.

The chain couples TRBV24-1 to TRBJ1-4; tentatively, D is TRBD1 (6 bases). Per the germline V gene, CDR1 is KGHDR and CDR2 is SFDVKD. Trimming removed 5 bases at V and 6 bases at J, with 9 bases between. This CDR3 has 13 amino acids. The chain's CDR3 is CATSVAGDEKLFF. The CDR3 nucleotides are TGTGCCACCAGTGTGGCAGGGGATGAAAAACTGTTTTTT.

The chain joins TRBV5-6 to TRBJ1-5, with D perhaps matching TRBD1 (5 bases). CDR3 length: 17 residues. Trimming removed 4 bases from V and 0 bases from J, with 17 bases in between. Germline V gene data show CDR1 as SGHDT and CDR2 as YYEEEE. The CDR3 is CASSRKDTLYSNQPQHF. CDR3 nucleotides: TGTGCCAGCAGCAGGAAGGACACTCTTTATAGCAATCAGCCCCAGCATTTT.